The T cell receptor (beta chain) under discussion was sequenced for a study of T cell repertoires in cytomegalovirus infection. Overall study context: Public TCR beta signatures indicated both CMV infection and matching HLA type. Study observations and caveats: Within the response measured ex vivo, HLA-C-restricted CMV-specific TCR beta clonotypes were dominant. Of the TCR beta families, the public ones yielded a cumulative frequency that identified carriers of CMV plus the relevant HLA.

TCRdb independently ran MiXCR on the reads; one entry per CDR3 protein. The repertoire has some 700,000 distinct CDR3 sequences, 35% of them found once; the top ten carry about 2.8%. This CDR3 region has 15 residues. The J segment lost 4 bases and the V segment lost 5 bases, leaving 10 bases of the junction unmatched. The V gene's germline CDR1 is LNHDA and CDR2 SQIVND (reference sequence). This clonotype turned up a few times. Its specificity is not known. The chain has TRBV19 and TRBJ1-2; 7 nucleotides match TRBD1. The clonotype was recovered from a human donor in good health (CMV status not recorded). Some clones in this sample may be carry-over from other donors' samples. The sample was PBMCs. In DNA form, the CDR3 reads TGTGCCAGTAGTGTCCTCGTGGGACAGTTCTATGGCTACACCTTC. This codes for CASSVLVGQFYGYTF.